This T cell receptor beta chain was recovered during a study of shared clonotypes between healthy human individuals. Whole-study results and caveats: How much donors shared clonotypes was expected to be affected by sequencing depth.

Of note for this clone: Its antigen is currently unknown. This same CDR3 is encoded by further DNA sequences in the sample.

Researchers divided each subset's genomic DNA evenly across several immunoSEQ plates. The data were produced by immunoSEQ multiplex PCR, yet TCRdb's version contains in-frame clones alone and is incomplete. In the table there are 2 million or so clones, 85% to 95% of which are singletons. Sequenced material: naive CD4+ T cells sorted from blood. This sample's subset: CD45RA+ positively selected. The source of this sequence is a man aged 18 to 30 in good health.

CDR3 residues: CASSGSYEQYF. In nucleotides, the CDR3 is TGTGCCAGCAGTGGATCTTACGAGCAGTACTTC. The chain employs TRBV2 and TRBJ2-7; no definite D call. The CDR3 extends over 11 amino acids. Germline CDR1 and CDR2: SNHLY and FYNNEI. With 4 bases removed from V and 4 bases from J, the gap between germline ends came to 5 bases.